Listed below are T cell receptor beta chains from one sample, sequenced in a study of blood T cell repertoires in COVID-19. Assay used: immunoSEQ multiplex PCR; TCRdb lists only in-frame clones, some missing. The sample contains roughly 140,000 clones, about four fifths of which appear only once. Sequencing input: peripheral blood. Every receptor here comes from a man aged 55 to 70 with acute or convalescent COVID-19. Both conserved end residues are part of each CDR3.

V gene	J gene	CDR3 protein
TRBV7-6	TRBJ2-1	CASSLAYRGRGRNEQFF
TRBV7-2	TRBJ2-5	CASSLGGRGGETQYF
TRBV2	TRBJ2-7	CASSENFSAYEQYF
TRBV3-1/TRBV3-2	TRBJ1-3	CASSQDDKGPSSGNTIYF
TRBV7-6	TRBJ2-3	CASSFLSGGAFTDTQYF
TRBV19	TRBJ2-7	CASSIGTVPGEQYF
TRBV2	TRBJ1-2	CASSDGQAFYGYTF
TRBV7-9	TRBJ2-5	CASSSDRGWRQETQYF
TRBV5-1	TRBJ1-3	CASSLGGSSGNTIYF
TRBV5-8	TRBJ1-2	CASQLGTAHNYGYTF
TRBV27	TRBJ1-1	CASSFEMFGNTEAFF
TRBV5-1	TRBJ1-3	CASSLAGQGGNTIYF
TRBV5-1	TRBJ1-6	CASSLESSYNSPLHF
TRBV9	TRBJ1-3	CASSVEGDKGNTIYF
TRBV3-1/TRBV3-2	TRBJ2-1	CASSATRAGVREQFF
TRBV19	TRBJ2-3	CASSIGLTSGRSTDTQYF
TRBV5-1	TRBJ1-2	CASSLRGEEGYTF
TRBV4-1	TRBJ2-3	CASSATRLAGGRPDDTQYF
TRBV9	TRBJ2-5	CASSGTGFGQETQYF
TRBV9	TRBJ2-3	CASSFAGTSTDTQYF
TRBV24-1	TRBJ2-7	CATSDPPADTPTVYEQYF
TRBV20-1	TRBJ2-1	CSAKLVNEQFF
TRBV28	TRBJ1-5	CASRTQSYSNQPQHF
TRBV7-9	TRBJ2-3	CASSLGGVASDTQYF
TRBV11-2	TRBJ2-7	CASSLDWTGYEQYF
TRBV5-4	TRBJ1-2	CASSLAGESGYTF
TRBV27	TRBJ2-1	CASSLITGVEQFF
TRBV5-6	TRBJ2-1	CASSPLSGEHEQFF
TRBV29-1	TRBJ1-4	CSTRGGTNEKLFF
TRBV2	TRBJ1-1	CASDITASATKEAFF
TRBV9	TRBJ2-1	CASSPAGLSYNEQFF
TRBV20-1	TRBJ1-2	CSAGKDGYTF
TRBV29-1	TRBJ1-2	CSVVLPNYGYTF
TRBV3-1/TRBV3-2	TRBJ1-4	CASSLPGTGNEKLFF
TRBV12-3/TRBV12-4	TRBJ1-5	CASGQGGGQPQHF
TRBV3-1/TRBV3-2	TRBJ1-6	CASSQETGFSPLHF
TRBV2	TRBJ2-5	CASSGEGRETQYF
TRBV6-2/TRBV6-3	TRBJ2-1	CASSTIAGAVDEQFF